This is a list of T cell receptor beta chains from one sample in a study of blood T cell repertoires in COVID-19. Data came from immunoSEQ multiplex PCR; TCRdb stores just in-frame clones and leaves some out. The sample records 300,000 to 400,000 clones, over 70% being singletons. Sequencing used peripheral blood. These receptors all stem from a man younger than 40 with active or convalescent COVID-19. The CDR3 runs from the conserved cysteine through the conserved F or W. The D gene is left open where the match is weak. For some rows the clone size is stated as once, few or many, or as a class when expanded; others skip it.

clone_size,j_call,cdr3_length,v_call,d_call,cdr3_aa,cdr3_nt
.,TRBJ1-2,14,TRBV2,.,CASSEGPLNYGYTF,TGTGCCAGCAGTGAAGGGCCTCTTAACTATGGCTACACCTTC
.,TRBJ2-3,12,TRBV24-1,.,CATGSGADTQYF,TGTGCCACAGGGTCGGGGGCAGATACGCAGTATTTT
.,TRBJ1-3,15,TRBV11-3,.,CASSFPLLSGNTIYF,TGTGCCAGCAGCTTCCCGTTACTCTCTGGAAACACCATATATTTT
many,TRBJ2-1,14,TRBV28,TRBD2,CASSLGVAGNEQFF,TGTGCCAGCAGTTTAGGGGTAGCGGGTAATGAGCAGTTCTTC
.,TRBJ1-1,14,TRBV7-9,.,CASSFGAGLPEAFF,TGTGCCAGCAGCTTTGGGGCAGGTTTGCCCGAAGCTTTCTTT
.,TRBJ1-1,16,TRBV6-2/TRBV6-3,TRBD1,CASSGPQGAQNTEAFF,TGTGCCAGCAGTGGACCACAGGGGGCCCAGAACACTGAAGCTTTCTTT
.,TRBJ1-1,14,TRBV19,.,CASSITSNIREAFF,TGTGCCAGTAGTATCACCAGTAATATCCGAGAAGCTTTCTTT
.,TRBJ1-6,16,TRBV27,TRBD1,CASSLFGQGDNSPLHF,TGTGCCAGCAGTTTATTCGGACAGGGGGATAATTCACCCCTCCACTTT
.,TRBJ1-1,12,TRBV28,.,CASLKLNTEAFF,TGTGCCAGCCTGAAGCTGAACACTGAAGCTTTCTTT
.,TRBJ2-2,15,TRBV7-7,.,CASSLAQAMPGELFF,TGTGCCAGCAGCTTAGCACAGGCGATGCCCGGGGAGCTGTTTTTT
.,TRBJ2-3,19,TRBV19,.,CASSSPLSSRRGRTDTQYF,TGTGCCAGTAGTTCCCCACTTAGCTCTCGGAGGGGCCGCACAGATACGCAGTATTTT
.,TRBJ1-4,15,TRBV4-3,.,CASSQGTGWGEKLFF,TGCGCCAGCAGCCAAGGCACAGGCTGGGGTGAAAAACTGTTTTTT
.,TRBJ2-7,16,TRBV6-5,TRBD1,CASSSTDRGYSYEQYF,TGTGCCAGCAGTTCCACGGACAGGGGATACTCCTACGAGCAGTACTTC
.,TRBJ1-3,14,TRBV5-5,.,CASSLDTGGNTIYF,TGTGCCAGCAGCTTGGACACGGGAGGAAACACCATATATTTT
.,TRBJ2-1,14,TRBV5-5,TRBD2,CASRRTSGINEQFF,TGTGCCAGCAGGCGGACTAGCGGGATTAATGAGCAGTTCTTC
few,TRBJ2-3,15,TRBV5-6,.,CASSPEGGITDTQYF,TGTGCCAGCAGCCCTGAAGGAGGTATCACAGATACGCAGTATTTT
.,TRBJ2-1,16,TRBV5-4,TRBD1,CASSPTGGSSYNEQFF,TGTGCCAGCAGCCCTACAGGGGGTAGCTCCTACAATGAGCAGTTCTTC
.,TRBJ1-1,14,TRBV29-1,.,CSVDWQGRNTEAFF,TGCAGCGTTGATTGGCAGGGGCGGAACACTGAAGCTTTCTTT
.,TRBJ2-2,17,TRBV11-2,TRBD2,CASSIRTSGRNTGELFF,TGTGCCAGCAGCATACGGACTAGCGGACGAAACACCGGGGAGCTGTTTTTT
.,TRBJ1-2,14,TRBV7-2,.,CASSLGSLAGGYTF,TGTGCCAGCAGCTTAGGTTCCCTAGCAGGTGGCTACACCTTC
.,TRBJ2-3,15,TRBV28,.,CASRRDTTPTDTQYF,TGTGCCAGCAGACGGGACACGACACCCACAGATACGCAGTATTTT
.,TRBJ2-7,13,TRBV15,.,CATSREDSYEQYF,TGTGCCACCAGCAGAGAGGACAGCTACGAGCAGTACTTC
.,TRBJ2-7,15,TRBV9,TRBD1,CASSVGTGNIYEQYF,TGTGCCAGCAGCGTAGGGACAGGCAATATCTACGAGCAGTACTTC
.,TRBJ2-2,15,TRBV6-4,TRBD2,CASKFSGRGTGELFF,TGTGCCAGCAAGTTTAGCGGGAGAGGGACCGGGGAGCTGTTTTTT
.,TRBJ1-2,14,TRBV5-1,TRBD1,CASSLRQGNYGYTF,TGCGCCAGCAGCTTGCGACAGGGAAACTATGGCTACACCTTC
once,TRBJ2-3,14,TRBV11-3,.,CASSLQNPRVTQYF,TGTGCCAGCAGCTTACAAAATCCCAGGGTCACGCAGTATTTT
.,TRBJ2-5,14,TRBV7-2,.,CASSFSTAEETQYF,TGTGCCAGCAGCTTCTCGACAGCCGAAGAGACCCAGTACTTC
.,TRBJ1-3,14,TRBV27,.,CASSFTAAGNTIYF,TGTGCCAGCAGTTTTACAGCGGCTGGAAACACCATATATTTT
.,TRBJ2-3,15,TRBV25-1,TRBD1,CASSDRQGAEDTQYF,TGTGCCAGCAGTGATCGGCAGGGGGCCGAAGATACGCAGTATTTT
.,TRBJ1-3,14,TRBV29-1,.,CSVEERSREGTIYF,TGCAGCGTTGAAGAAAGGTCCAGGGAAGGCACCATATATTTT
.,TRBJ2-1,15,TRBV6-5,TRBD2,CASSRTSVSYNEQFF,TGTGCCAGCAGCAGGACTAGCGTCTCCTACAATGAGCAGTTCTTC
.,TRBJ2-7,18,TRBV4-1,TRBD2,CASSHEYRLAEKTYEQYF,TGCGCCAGCAGCCATGAATACCGTCTAGCGGAAAAAACCTACGAGCAGTACTTC
few,TRBJ1-1,13,TRBV11-2,.,CASSLGVNTEAFF,TGTGCCAGCAGCTTAGGCGTAAACACTGAAGCTTTCTTT
.,TRBJ1-1,16,TRBV30,TRBD1,CAWSVRRGPLGAEAFF,TGTGCCTGGAGTGTACGGAGGGGGCCCCTGGGTGCTGAAGCTTTCTTT
.,TRBJ1-2,15,TRBV19,.,CATKTGGDGDYGYTF,TGTGCCACTAAGACGGGCGGGGACGGCGACTATGGCTACACCTTC
.,TRBJ1-4,14,TRBV5-1,TRBD1,CASRSPGGNEKLFF,TGCGCCAGCAGATCTCCAGGGGGGAATGAAAAACTGTTTTTT
.,TRBJ2-3,15,TRBV5-4,.,CASSLASEGTDTQYF,TGTGCCAGCAGCTTGGCTAGCGAGGGCACAGATACGCAGTATTTT
.,TRBJ1-5,14,TRBV19,TRBD1,CASRKGQGSQPQHF,TGTGCCAGTAGAAAGGGACAGGGCAGTCAGCCCCAGCATTTT
.,TRBJ1-2,14,TRBV6-5,.,CASMSAGRYYGYTF,TGTGCCAGCATGTCGGCGGGCCGGTACTATGGCTACACCTTC
.,TRBJ2-1,16,TRBV2,TRBD2,CASSQWTSGSGDEQFF,TGTGCCAGCAGCCAATGGACTAGCGGGAGTGGCGATGAGCAGTTCTTC
.,TRBJ2-5,14,TRBV27,TRBD2,CASSFRAGVETQYF,TGTGCCAGCAGTTTTAGGGCGGGAGTAGAGACCCAGTACTTC
.,TRBJ1-4,15,TRBV11-3,TRBD1,CASSLYGTGSEKLFF,TGTGCCAGCAGCTTATACGGGACAGGGAGTGAAAAACTGTTTTTT
.,TRBJ1-5,15,TRBV5-6,.,CASSLRGARNQPQHF,TGTGCCAGCAGCTTGCGTGGGGCTCGGAATCAGCCCCAGCATTTT
.,TRBJ2-7,13,TRBV10-3,.,CAISFDSAYEQYF,TGTGCCATCAGTTTCGACAGCGCCTACGAGCAGTACTTC
.,TRBJ2-1,15,TRBV10-2,TRBD2,CASSNIAGARNEQFF,TGCGCCAGCTCAAATATAGCGGGAGCGAGGAATGAGCAGTTCTTC
.,TRBJ2-1,18,TRBV29-1,TRBD1,CSVDHPPRDRGPYNEQFF,TGCAGCGTTGACCACCCCCCGAGGGACAGGGGGCCCTACAATGAGCAGTTCTTC
.,TRBJ1-2,14,TRBV28,.,CASKRGGANYGYTF,TGTGCCAGCAAACGAGGGGGGGCAAACTATGGCTACACCTTC
.,TRBJ1-6,14,TRBV2,TRBD1,CASGPDRGPSPLHF,TGTGCCAGTGGTCCGGACAGGGGGCCTTCACCCCTCCACTTT
few,TRBJ1-5,15,TRBV7-2,.,CASSSGPGGSQPQHF,TGTGCCAGCAGCTCTGGTCCCGGAGGGAGTCAGCCCCAGCATTTT
.,TRBJ2-7,14,TRBV7-2,.,CASSLAIERVEQYF,TGTGCCAGCAGCTTAGCGATCGAACGGGTCGAGCAGTACTTC
.,TRBJ2-5,15,TRBV7-6,TRBD2,CASSPDALAGLTQYF,TGTGCCAGCAGCCCCGACGCCCTAGCGGGGTTGACCCAGTACTTC
.,TRBJ2-7,16,TRBV27,TRBD2,CASSPLGSGRVHEQYF,TGTGCCAGCAGTCCGCTGGGAAGCGGGAGAGTCCACGAGCAGTACTTC